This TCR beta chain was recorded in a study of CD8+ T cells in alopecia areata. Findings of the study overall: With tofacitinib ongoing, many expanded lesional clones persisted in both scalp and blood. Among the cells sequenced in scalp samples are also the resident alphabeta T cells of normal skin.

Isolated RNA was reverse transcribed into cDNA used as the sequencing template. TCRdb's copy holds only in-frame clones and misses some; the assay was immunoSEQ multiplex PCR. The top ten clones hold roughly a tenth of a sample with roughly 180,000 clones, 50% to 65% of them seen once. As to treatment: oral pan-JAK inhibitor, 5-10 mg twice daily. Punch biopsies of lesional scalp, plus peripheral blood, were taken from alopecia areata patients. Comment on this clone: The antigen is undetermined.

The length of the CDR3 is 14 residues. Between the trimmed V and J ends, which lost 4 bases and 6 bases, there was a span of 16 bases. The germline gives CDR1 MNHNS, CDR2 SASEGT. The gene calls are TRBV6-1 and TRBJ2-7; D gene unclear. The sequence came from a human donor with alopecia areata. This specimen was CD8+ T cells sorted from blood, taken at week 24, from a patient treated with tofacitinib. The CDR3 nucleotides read TGTGCCAGCAGTGGGACCCTCGGCTCCGTCGAGCAGTACTTC. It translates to CASSGTLGSVEQYF.